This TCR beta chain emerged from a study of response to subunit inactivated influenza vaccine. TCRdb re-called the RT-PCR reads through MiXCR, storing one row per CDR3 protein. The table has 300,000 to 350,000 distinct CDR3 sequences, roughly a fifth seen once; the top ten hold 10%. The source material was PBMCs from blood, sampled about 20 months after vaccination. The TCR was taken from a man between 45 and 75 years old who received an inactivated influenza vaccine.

The CDR3 region has the DNA TGCGCCAGCAGCCAAGATCACCTAGCGGGAGGCAATGAGCAGTTCTTC. Amino acids: CASSQDHLAGGNEQFF. The chain combines TRBV4-3 with TRBJ2-1; TRBD2 agrees at 11 bases. Germline trimming cut 0 bases from V and 6 bases from J; bases unmatched to any gene: 4. This CDR3 has 16 amino acids. Germline V CDR1 and CDR2: LGHNA, YSLEER.